This entry features one T cell receptor beta chain sequence. Its target is unknown. The germline gives CDR1 MNHNY, CDR2 SVGAGI (reference sequence). V was pared by 3 bases and J by 3 bases, with 15 bases between. The CDR3 contains 15 residues. The data originate from a study of cytomegalovirus exposure and HLA in healthy donors. Regarding the study as a whole: Productive status was seen about 87% or about 30% of the time for most TCR beta V segments in an earlier analysis. Some TCR beta chains (over 150 of them) were listed as cytomegalovirus-associated.

The PCR contained 60 Vbeta and 13 Jbeta primers. In the original analysis: An analysis that came later counted roughly 80 million unique TCR beta chains, approximately 9.9 million shared. Data came from immunoSEQ multiplex PCR; TCRdb stores just in-frame clones and leaves some out. V, J and clone size derive from that table, while D and trimming were established from the DNA sequence. Its listing shows some 120,000 clones. The specimen sequenced was PBMCs. The J gene is TRBJ2-7, the V gene TRBV6-6, with D possibly being TRBD1 (5 bases). This TCR was sampled from a man younger than 40 in good health and CMV-seronegative. CDR3 amino acids: CASSYGHLPGYEQYF. Written as DNA, the CDR3 is TGTGCCAGCAGTTATGGACACCTCCCGGGCTACGAGCAGTACTTC.